This TCR beta chain was identified during a study of cytomegalovirus exposure and HLA in healthy donors (dated by TCRdb to about 2017). With respect to the entire study: According to an earlier analysis of 450 to 650 of the donors, 150 million to 200 million T cells yielded some 120 million unique TCR beta sequences and about 280 Gb of sequence data. A few DR-DQ haplotypes were treated as single units for association and clustering because of strong linkage in the cohort. To decide whether each TCR beta V gene segment behaved as functional or pseudogenic, an earlier analysis of fewer than 750 of the donors relied on high-throughput TCR beta sequencing. All discovery cohort repertoires had been generated on a single sequencing platform. Alongside the repertoire data, information on donor age, sex, ethnicity and CMV serostatus was compiled. The aim of the study was to test whether cataloging public T cell receptors could identify signatures of past pathogen exposure. In addition to the first cohort of around 670 subjects, a separate validation cohort of under 150 different subjects was used. Typing coverage varied by locus: 629-630 donors for A, B, C, DRB1 and DQB1; roughly 520 for DQA1; over 600 for DPA1; 450 to 480 for DPB1. The study combined high-throughput TCR immunosequencing, statistical association of individual TCRs with disease status, and machine learning to predict cytomegalovirus infection status. Genome-wide SNP genotypes for about 65% of the roughly 700 donors were used in a later genetic analysis, which treated that subset as a discovery cohort. The T cell repertoires of under 750 subjects were profiled by immunosequencing and related to cytomegalovirus serostatus. HLA typing included class I and class II loci at four-digit resolution. A later analysis re-analyzed previously published TCR beta repertoires from 600 to 850 donors and added high-resolution HLA genotyping to study TCR occurrence patterns. In the later analysis, no new phenotypic data were used to find candidate immune exposures; instead, reliance was placed on TCR beta sequences and their occurrence across donors. An early release covering roughly 640 HLA-typed donors comprised 250 to 350 gigabases of sequencing data and around 80 million unique TCR sequences. Across 398 genotyped donors of the cohort, an average of roughly 250,000 unique TCR beta nucleotide sequences per donor were sequenced, and 15% to 20% of those sequences were non-productive. Of the roughly 410 genotyped donors, 70% to 90% were placed in the genetic ancestry cluster associated with self-reported Caucasian donors. Beyond this particular receptor, the publication reports: Most TCR sequences were observed very rarely across donors, whereas some public TCRs were present in many individuals. In a later analysis, HLA-associated TCR beta chains were found to be more clonally expanded and to have lower generation probabilities than equally common non-associated chains. A later analysis found that TCR association rates varied across HLA loci, with DRB1 alleles showing the most associated TCRs and HLA-C alleles the fewest. In a later analysis, most CMV-associated TCR beta chains were found to appear HLA-restricted, with HLA associations seemingly driven largely by CMV exposure. A later analysis associated about 17,000 TCR beta sequences with specific HLA alleles at a false discovery rate of 0.05. Linkage disequilibrium might explain the correlated functional status among segregating V segments, but an unknown experimental factor could not be excluded. In an earlier analysis of more than 450 of the donors, most TCR beta V segments were observed in productive rearrangements about 87% or about 30% of the time, broadly matching IMGT annotations. Assigning TCR associations to individual alleles was difficult when HLA alleles, especially DR and DQ, strongly co-occurred. In vitro tests confirmed that a few of the cytomegalovirus-associated TCR beta chains recognize cytomegalovirus antigens. Sequencing depth was assumed to be roughly uniform across donors in the presence/absence analyses, though that assumption may not hold. A further reported finding was that TCR beta sequences accurately predicted the HLA-A and HLA-B alleles for most subjects in the first cohort. The study listed 170 or so TCR beta chains as associated with cytomegalovirus. Approximately 16 rarely observed V segments, including chromosome 9 orphons, were excluded from the earlier analysis of several hundred of the donors because counts were too low. The authors suggested that the approach could potentially be generalized to other disease states and immunological phenotypes. An association between a missense DCLRE1C variant and V-gene and J-gene trimming of TCR beta chains was found in a later genetic analysis and replicated in an independent cohort. The only immune exposure information available for the cohort was CMV serostatus. A group of highly shared sequence variants was considered likely to be a technical artifact of the sequencing pipeline. The cohort was sequenced for TCR beta chains only, and without alpha or paired-chain data the features that could be detected were limited. In a later genetic analysis, fewer N-insertions in productive TCRs were reported among donors in an Asian-associated ancestry cluster than the roughly 640-donor mean. Cytomegalovirus status was reported to be diagnosed by the classifier with high specificity and sensitivity in both the original and validation cohorts. Because some donors lacked HLA typing at each locus, the association tests relied only on the typed subset. Some IMGT-functional V segments, including TRBV6-2 and TRBV6-3, could not be told apart with the 87-base-pair reads, so those segments were excluded. Several of the top co-occurrence clusters appeared to be linked to parvovirus B19, influenza, CMV and Epstein-Barr virus, according to a later analysis.

Between the V and J ends, shortened by 0 bases and 1 base respectively, the junction contains 6 bases. The germline V gene gives CDR1 as MGHDK and CDR2 as SYGVNS. There are 14 amino acids in the CDR3, from cysteine to phenylalanine inclusive. This entry keeps only the CDR3 DNA: 42 bases, framed from base 1. Libraries were made using the immunoSEQ multiplex PCR assay. The multiplex PCR relied on a mix of 60 forward primers for TCR Vbeta segments and 13 reverse primers for TCR Jbeta segments. The CDR3 region of rearranged TCR beta genes was amplified from genomic DNA with a multiplex PCR assay. The amplified TCR beta libraries were sequenced on the Illumina HiSeq System as 87-base-pair reads. Under the source paper's analysis protocol: In a later analysis, some 80 million unique TCR beta chains were counted across the approximately 640 repertoires, and around 11 million of these chains were shared by at least two donors. Raw reads were error-corrected and collapsed into unique sequences by a nearest-neighbor algorithm in which closely related sequences were merged to remove PCR and sequencing errors. Alignment of CDR3 sequences to IMGT reference sequences was used to assign V, D and J gene segments. For a sequence to be retained, a match of at least six nucleotides to both a V gene segment and a J gene segment was required. A rearrangement counted as productive if the CDR3 had no stop codons and remained in frame with V and J, and every other rearrangement counted as non-productive. Following IMGT convention, CDR3 was defined as the stretch from the second conserved V-encoded cysteine to the conserved J-encoded phenylalanine. In an earlier analysis of more than 550 of the donors, sequences lacking an unambiguous match to a single V gene segment were excluded. In an earlier analysis of almost 600 of the donors, a V segment was called functional when productive rearrangements were above 56.7%, and segregating when the standard deviation between donors exceeded 5%. A statistical classification framework was built to diagnose cytomegalovirus status from the catalog of TCR beta chain sequences. A later analysis assigned V and J genes by comparing TCR nucleotide sequences with IMGT/GENE-DB human TR gene sequences. Using the TCRdist pipeline, a later analysis assigned CDR3 sequences along with most-parsimonious VDJ recombination scenarios. A later analysis defined each TCR beta chain by its CDR3 amino acid sequence plus V-gene family, and excluded reads lacking a unique V-gene family. A later analysis removed 550 to 650 highly shared, low-generation-probability nucleotide sequences to deal with suspected cross-contamination and a sequencing artifact. In a later analysis, a clonal expansion index for each public chain was calculated from normalized within-repertoire ranks of inferred template counts. In a later analysis, generation probabilities were computed using a VDJ recombination model fitted to out-of-frame rearrangements, and the results were checked against IGoR. In a later analysis, hypergeometric tests were used to score TCR-TCR, TCR-HLA and TCR-CMV co-occurrence, with a repertoire-size bias correction applied to TCR pairs. In a later analysis, false discovery rates were estimated by permuting HLA or CMV assignments 20 times. A later analysis grouped co-occurring TCRs with DBSCAN, adding TCRdist sequence similarity when clustering within HLA-allele-positive subsets. Co-occurrence clustering excluded repertoires with fewer than 30,000 or more than 120,000 public chains, plus five with anomalous nucleotide sharing. In its TCRdb copy, this immuneACCESS table keeps in-frame sequences only and misses some clones. Where compared with another copy, unresolved V genes explain less than half of these, and the others have no known cause. That table is the source of V, J and clone size, and D and trimming were worked out from the DNA. The table for this sample lists under 150,000 clones; 81% of them were counted only once. The top ten clones comprise 0.55% to 0.85% of the sample.

About this clone itself: The antigen it recognizes is unknown. Per-nucleotide qualities are absent, and no much larger clonotype sits a single base away.

The cohort consisted of hundreds of healthy bone marrow donors. All cohort members were sampled while nominally healthy, although unrecorded immune exposures were likely present. The donor was CMV seronegative and belonged to the group of over 350 seronegative cohort members. A peripheral blood sample was collected from each donor, and TCR beta sequencing was performed on peripheral blood mononuclear cells. Genomic DNA was extracted from the blood cell samples with the Qiagen DNeasy Blood Extraction Kit. This clonotype originated in a man between 18 and 29 years old in good health and CMV-seronegative. The V and J genes are TRBV25-1 and TRBJ1-1, with the D segment identity uncertain. Sequenced material: PBMCs. The sequence in DNA is TGTGCCAGCAGTGAATATGCAGGGAACACTGAAGCTTTCTTT. Translation gives CASSEYAGNTEAFF. Beyond the CDR3, the reference TRBV25-1 and TRBJ1-1 genes provide the residues; the full variable domain reads: EADIYQTPRYLVIGTGKKITLECSQTMGHDKMYWYQQDPGMELHLIHYSYGVNSTEKGDLSSESTVSRIRTEHFPLTLESARPSHTSQYLCASSEYAGNTEAFFGQGTRLTVV.